Below, one T cell receptor beta chain is given with its context. No antigen is known for it. Germline V gives CDR1 SQVTM, CDR2 ANQGSEA. V was pared by 0 bases and J by 0 bases, with 1 base of the junction left unmatched. This CDR3 comprises 14 residues. The source of the sample is a study of shared clonotypes between healthy human individuals. Memory CD4+ cells were the fraction left after CD45RA+ naive selection. Generated by immunoSEQ multiplex PCR, the TCRdb table keeps only in-frame clones and is missing some. This sample has approximately 1.5 million clones; 95% to 99% occur once, and the top ten carry roughly 0.4%. Study-wide results and caveats: Rarefaction indicated that sorted-subset sequencing remained incomplete although depth was large. Only blood was sampled, and tissue TCR repertoires likely differ from blood ones. A handful of donors had about 5% of their naive CD4 clonotypes in common.

The specimen sequenced was naive CD4+ T cells sorted from blood. The subset here: CD45RA+ positively selected. The rearrangement joins TRBV29-1 to TRBJ2-5, with 7 bases lining up with TRBD2. This clonotype was obtained from a man younger than 40 in good health. CDR3 nucleotides: TGCAGCGTTGAAGAACTAGCGCACCAAGAGACCCAGTACTTC. As protein: CSVEELAHQETQYF.